Sample share makes the clone carrying this T cell receptor beta chain medium-sized. The sample belongs to a study of early T cells in non-severe SARS-CoV-2 infection. TCRdb processed the 5' RACE reads anew with MiXCR; each CDR3 protein has one entry. The sample has about 25,000 distinct CDR3 sequences, 4.5% to 7% seen once. The CDR3 totals 15 residues. With 1 base clipped from V and 2 bases from J, the junction kept 5 bases outside the gene matches. Germline CDR1 reads LGHNA; CDR2 reads YNFKEQ. V usage is TRBV4-2 and J usage is TRBJ2-7; 7 bases map to TRBD1. The sequencing input was whole blood. This receptor was taken from an adult who was a healthcare worker with PCR-confirmed SARS-CoV-2 infection or an uninfected control (not recorded which). CDR3 DNA: TGTGCCAGCAGCCAAGCCAGACAGGGTGCCTACGAGCAGTACTTC. Translation gives CASSQARQGAYEQYF.